This T cell receptor (beta chain) is drawn from a study of T cell repertoires in cytomegalovirus infection. General study findings and limits: In two of eight donors, the top clonotype was HLA-C-restricted CMV-specific. Carriers of CMV plus the relevant HLA were identified by cumulative public TCR beta family frequency.

Germline loops: CDR1 MNHEY, CDR2 SMNVEV (reference sequence). V lost 0 bases, J lost 4 bases, and 5 bases stayed unmatched. The CDR3 loop spans 16 amino acids. TCRdb re-derived calls from the reads in MiXCR, one entry per CDR3 protein. The sample has hundreds of thousands of distinct CDR3 sequences, under 40% seen once. This clonotype has more than one count but fewer than ten. Its cognate antigen is unknown. The sequence was collected from a human donor in good health (CMV status not recorded). Some clones in this sample may be carry-over from other donors' samples. The chain joins TRBV27 to TRBJ2-1, with 8 nucleotides matching TRBD2. The specimen sequenced was PBMCs. The CDR3 DNA follows: TGTGCCAGCAGTTTATCGGGACTAGACCGATACAATGAGCAGTTCTTC. Encoded protein: CASSLSGLDRYNEQFF.